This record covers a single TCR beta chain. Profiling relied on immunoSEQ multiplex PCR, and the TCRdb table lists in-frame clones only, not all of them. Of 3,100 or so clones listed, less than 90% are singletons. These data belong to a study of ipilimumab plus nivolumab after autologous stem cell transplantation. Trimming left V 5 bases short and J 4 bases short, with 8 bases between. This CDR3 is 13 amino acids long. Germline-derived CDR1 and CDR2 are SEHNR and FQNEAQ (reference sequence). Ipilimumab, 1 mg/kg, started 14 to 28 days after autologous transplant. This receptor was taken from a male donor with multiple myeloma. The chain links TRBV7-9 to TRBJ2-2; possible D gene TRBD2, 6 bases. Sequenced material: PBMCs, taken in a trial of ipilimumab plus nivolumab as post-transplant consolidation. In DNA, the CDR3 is TGTGCCAGCAGCCACGGGGGCACCGGGGAGCTGTTTTTT. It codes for CASSHGGTGELFF.